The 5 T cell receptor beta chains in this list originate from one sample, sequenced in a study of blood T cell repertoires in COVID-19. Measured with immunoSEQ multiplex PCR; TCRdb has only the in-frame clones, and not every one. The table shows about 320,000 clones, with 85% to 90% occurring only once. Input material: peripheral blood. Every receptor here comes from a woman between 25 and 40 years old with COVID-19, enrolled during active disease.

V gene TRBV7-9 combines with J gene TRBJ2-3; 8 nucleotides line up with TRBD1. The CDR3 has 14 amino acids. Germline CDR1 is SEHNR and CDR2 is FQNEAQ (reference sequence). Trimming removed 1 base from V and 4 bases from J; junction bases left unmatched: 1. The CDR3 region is CASSLDRGSDTQYF. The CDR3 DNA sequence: TGTGCCAGCAGCTTAGACAGGGGGTCAGATACGCAGTATTTT. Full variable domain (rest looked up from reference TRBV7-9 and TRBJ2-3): DTGVSQNPRHKITKRGQNVTFRCDPISEHNRLYWYRQTLGQGPEFLTYFQNEAQLEKSRLLSDRFSAERPKGSFSTLEIQRTEQGDSAMYLCASSLDRGSDTQYFGPGTRLTVL.

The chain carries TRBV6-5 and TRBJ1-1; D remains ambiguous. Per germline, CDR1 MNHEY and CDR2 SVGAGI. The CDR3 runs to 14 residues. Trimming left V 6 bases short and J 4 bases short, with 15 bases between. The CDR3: CASSSLLSSTEAFF. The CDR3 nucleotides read TGTGCCAGCAGCTCCCTTCTTTCCTCCACTGAAGCTTTCTTT.

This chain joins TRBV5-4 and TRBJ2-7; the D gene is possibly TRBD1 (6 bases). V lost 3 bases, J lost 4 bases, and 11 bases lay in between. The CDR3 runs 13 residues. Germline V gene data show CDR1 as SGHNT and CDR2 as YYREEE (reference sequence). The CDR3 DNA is TGTGCCAGCAGCTGGGGGCCTTTTTACGAGCAGTACTTC. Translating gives CASSWGPFYEQYF. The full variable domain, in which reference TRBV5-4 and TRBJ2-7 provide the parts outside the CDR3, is ETGVTQSPTHLIKTRGQQVTLRCSSQSGHNTVSWYQQALGQGPQFIFQYYREEENGRGNFPPRFSGLQFPNYSSELNVNALELDDSALYLCASSWGPFYEQYFGPGTRLTVT.

The CDR3 nucleotides read TGCGCCAGCAGCTTCCCCGGGACAGGGGGCAATGAGCAGTTCTTC. Its translation: CASSFPGTGGNEQFF. The chain links TRBV5-1 to TRBJ2-1; 11 bases match TRBD1. The germline gives CDR1 SGHRS, CDR2 YFSETQ. V was clipped by 2 bases and J by 6 bases; unmatched bases: 4. CDR3 length: 15 residues.

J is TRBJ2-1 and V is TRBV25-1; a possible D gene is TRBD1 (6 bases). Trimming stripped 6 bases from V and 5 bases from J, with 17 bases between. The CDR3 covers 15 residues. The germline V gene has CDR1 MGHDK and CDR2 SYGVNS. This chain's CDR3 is CASRGDVWGHNEQFF. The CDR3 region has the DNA TGTGCCAGCAGGGGGGACGTCTGGGGGCACAATGAGCAGTTCTTC.